This record covers a single T cell receptor (beta chain). CDR3 and TCR beta VDJ profiling relied on genomic DNA as the template. TCRdb itself ran the reads through MiXCR, one entry per CDR3 protein. The sample carries some 160,000 distinct CDR3 sequences, roughly 45% recorded once. CD8+CD57+ cell expansion, shown by flow cytometry, had occurred in the patients selected for sequencing. This sample was included in a study of CD8+CD57+ T cells in acquired aplastic anemia. From germline, CDR1 is KGHSH and CDR2 LQKENI. Trimming stripped 3 bases from V and 0 bases from J, with 9 bases between. This CDR3 is 15 amino acids long.

The receptor was isolated from a human donor with aplastic anemia. The sequenced material came from sorted CD4+, CD8+, or CD8+CD57+ T cells (not recorded which) from PBMCs. V is TRBV18 and J is TRBJ1-5; D remains ambiguous. CDR3 loop: CASSPASNSNQPQHF. CDR3 bases: TGTGCCAGCTCACCCGCGTCAAATAGCAATCAGCCCCAGCATTTT.